The TCR beta chain described here comes from a study of T-cell memory formation after mild COVID-19. General study findings and limits: CD4+ contracting clones were found mainly in CM and EM, and CD8+ ones in EMRA.

5'RACE primed at constant segments yielded TCR alpha and TCR beta cDNA libraries bearing sample barcodes and UMIs. TCRdb called the 5' RACE reads again in MiXCR, with one record for every CDR3 protein. The repertoire holds roughly 130,000 distinct CDR3 sequences, with 15% to 20% as singletons. To note about this clonotype: The antigen is unknown.

V lost 5 bases, J lost 0 bases, and 11 bases lay in between. The CDR3 is 15 amino acids. Per the germline V gene, CDR1 is SGHVS and CDR2 is FNYEAQ. The receptor's source is an adult woman who had mild COVID-19 (a few samples of this study predate the infection). Cell type and time point are not known. Specimen: PBMCs or a T cell subset sorted from them (not recorded which). This rearrangement joins TRBV7-6 to TRBJ1-3; a weak D match, TRBD1 (5 bases). The CDR3 DNA follows: TGTGCCAGCAGCCCTGACAGCGGCTCTGGAAACACCATATATTTT. This gives the protein CASSPDSGSGNTIYF.